The present TCR beta chain was sequenced within a study of CD8 T cells in ankylosing spondylitis. For TCR beta, libraries came from quantitative 5'-RACE with molecular barcodes. TCRdb reprocessed the 5' RACE reads with MiXCR, giving one entry per CDR3 protein. The sample holds about 210,000 distinct CDR3 sequences, around 6.6% seen once. Findings and limits, study-wide: Ankylosing spondylitis blood appeared to be characterized by a TCR beta motif of 8 or 9 highly homologous variants. Peripheral blood held disease-linked clones only at relatively low frequency, and these were CD8+. Earlier work had already found some motif variants in reactive arthritis synovial fluid and blood. Reportedly, disease-linked clones are significantly enriched in ankylosing spondylitis patients' matched synovial fluid.

There are 18 residues in the CDR3. The junction had 11 bases not matched to a gene; V was cut back by 0 bases and J by 0 bases. Germline assignment: CDR1 SGHAT and CDR2 FQNNGV. With respect to this clonotype: The antigen remains undetermined.

J is TRBJ2-7 and V is TRBV11-2, with 7 positions matching TRBD2. The clonotype originates from a male donor with ankylosing spondylitis. The sequenced material came from blood, either unsorted or a sorted T cell fraction (not recorded which). The CDR3 loop is CASSLDLSGLADSYEQYF. The DNA of the CDR3 is TGTGCCAGCAGCTTAGATCTAAGTGGGCTAGCGGACTCCTACGAGCAGTACTTC. Full variable domain (missing parts from reference TRBV11-2 and TRBJ2-7): EAGVAQSPRYKIIEKRQSVAFWCNPISGHATLYWYQQILGQGPKLLIQFQNNGVVDDSQLPKDRFSAERLKGVDSTLKIQPAKLEDSAVYLCASSLDLSGLADSYEQYFGPGTRLTVT.